The 21 T cell receptor beta chains listed next were all sequenced from one sample in a study of blood T cell repertoires in COVID-19. Clones were read by immunoSEQ multiplex PCR, and TCRdb kept only the in-frame ones, dropping some. The sample holds 300,000 to 400,000 clones, 90% to 95% seen once. Source material: PBMCs or T cells enriched from blood (not recorded which). The source of these receptors is a woman aged 25 to 45 who had been exposed to COVID-19.

The chain employs TRBV7-2 and TRBJ1-5; the match to TRBD1 covers 10 bases. The germline V gene has CDR1 SGHTA and CDR2 FQGNSA. V shed 5 bases and J 6 bases; nucleotides not matched to a gene: 4. The CDR3 is 14 residues long. The CDR3 sequence is CASSPTGGGQPQHF. CDR3 in DNA: TGTGCCAGCAGCCCGACAGGGGGCGGTCAGCCCCAGCATTTT.

The chain links TRBV7-2 to TRBJ2-5; D gene uncertain. CDR3 length: 15 amino acids. V lost 1 base and J 3 bases, leaving 12 bases between the germline ends. Germline loops: CDR1 SGHTA, CDR2 FQGNSA. The CDR3 DNA reads as TGTGCCAGCAGCTTAGATCGTCCCAGGAAAGAGACCCAGTACTTC. Protein: CASSLDRPRKETQYF.

The chain is built from TRBV5-8 and TRBJ1-1; D is undetermined. The V gene lost 4 bases and the J gene lost 7 bases, with 14 bases spanning the gap. The V gene's germline CDR1 is SGHTS and CDR2 YDEGEE. The CDR3 contains 13 residues. CDR3 nucleotides: TGTGCCAGCAGCGGGTCGGAACGGAGTGAAGCTTTCTTT. It encodes CASSGSERSEAFF.

V gene TRBV3-1 (or the pseudogene TRBV3-2) combines with J gene TRBJ2-3; TRBD2 matches 11 bases. Germline V lookup: CDR1 LGHDT, CDR2 YNNKEL (reference sequence). V dropped 3 bases and J dropped 1; count of bases not matched to a gene: 3. The CDR3 is 16 amino acids. The CDR3 DNA reads TGTGCCAGCAGCCAGACTAGCGGGACCCGCACAGATACGCAGTATTTT. Amino acid sequence: CASSQTSGTRTDTQYF.

The J gene is TRBJ1-2, the V gene TRBV29-1, with 9 nucleotides matching TRBD1. The CDR3 sequence is 14 residues long. J gave up 4 bases and V 3 bases, and 6 bases lay outside the gene matches. Looked up from germline, CDR1 is SQVTM and CDR2 is ANQGSEA. The CDR3 nucleotides are TGCAGCGTTGATATGGACAGGGGTCCCTATGGCTACACCTTC. It specifies CSVDMDRGPYGYTF.

J is TRBJ1-2 and V is TRBV4-2; D possibly corresponds to TRBD1 (5 bases). The V gene lost 0 bases and the J gene lost 7 bases, with 18 bases spanning the gap. Germline V gene data show CDR1 as LGHNA and CDR2 as YNFKEQ. The CDR3 covers 16 residues. The CDR3 loop reads CASSQDMLDSPPGYTF. The DNA of the CDR3 is TGTGCCAGCAGCCAAGATATGCTCGACAGTCCCCCTGGCTACACCTTC.

The chain joins TRBV5-8 to TRBJ1-1, with 12 bases lining up with TRBD1. With 4 bases clipped from V and 8 bases from J, the junction kept 12 bases outside the gene matches. The germline gives CDR1 SGHTS, CDR2 YDEGEE. CDR3 size: 16 residues. The CDR3 here is CASSRTLRDRGREAFF. The CDR3 DNA is TGTGCCAGCAGCCGCACTCTCCGGGACAGGGGGCGGGAAGCTTTCTTT.

This sequence joins TRBV19 and TRBJ2-1, with D hard to call. V lost 9 bases to trimming and J lost 8 bases, with 11 bases between them. Germline CDR1 LNHDA, CDR2 SQIVND (reference sequence). This CDR3 spans 11 amino acids. The CDR3 loop is CASSAVYEQFF. CDR3 nucleotides: TGTGCCAGCTCCGCAGTCTATGAGCAGTTCTTC.

The CDR3 nucleotides are TGTGCCAGCAGCCCGTCGGACTATGGCTACACCTTC. Encoded protein: CASSPSDYGYTF. V gene TRBV5-8 combines with J gene TRBJ1-2; D not resolved. CDR1 SGHTS and CDR2 YDEGEE come from the germline V gene. Trimming took 4 bases from V and 3 from J, leaving 7 bases between them. CDR3 length: 12 amino acids.

This clone came up once. V gene TRBV7-7 combines with J gene TRBJ2-2; 8 bases are a match to TRBD1. CDR3 length: 16 amino acids. Germline assignment: CDR1 SSHAT and CDR2 FNYEAQ (reference sequence). After removal of 6 bases from V and 4 bases from J, the junction contained 10 bases not matched to a gene. DNA of the CDR3: TGTGCCAGCAGTCGGGGTTCAGGGGGCCCCACCGGGGAGCTGTTTTTT. Its protein is CASSRGSGGPTGELFF.

V gene TRBV18 combines with J gene TRBJ1-4; D is ambiguous. The ends were cut back, 5 bases at V and 3 bases at J, with 10 bases in the middle. In germline, CDR1 is KGHSH, CDR2 LQKENI. This CDR3 is built from 14 residues. The CDR3 is CASSSLDSNEKLFF. For the CDR3, the DNA is TGTGCCAGCTCATCGCTGGACTCTAATGAAAAACTGTTTTTT.

The V and J genes are TRBV7-2 and TRBJ2-7; the D gene is possibly TRBD2 (6 bases). V gave up 5 bases and J gave up 2 bases, with 13 bases separating them. Looked up from germline, CDR1 is SGHTA and CDR2 is FQGNSA. The CDR3 is made up of 14 amino acids. Here the CDR3 reads CASSPQGGTYEQYF. CDR3 DNA sequence: TGTGCCAGCAGCCCCCAGGGAGGTACCTACGAGCAGTACTTC.

V is TRBV3-1 (or the pseudogene TRBV3-2) and J is TRBJ2-7; D might be TRBD1 (6 bases). The germline gives CDR1 LGHDT, CDR2 YNNKEL (reference sequence). V lost 2 bases and J 1 base, leaving 9 bases between the germline ends. This CDR3 region has 14 residues. The CDR3 nucleotides read TGTGCCAGCAGCCAAATCAGGGGTTCCTACGAGCAGTACTTC. Translation: CASSQIRGSYEQYF.

The gene calls are TRBV19 and TRBJ1-2; 7 nucleotides align to TRBD1. The V and J ends lost 5 bases and 4 bases, in that order; junction bases with no gene match: 13. Germline CDR1 reads LNHDA; CDR2 reads SQIVND (reference sequence). The CDR3 has 16 residues. The CDR3 DNA sequence: TGTGCCAGTAGTCTATGGGGGACAGAGGGCGTCTATGGCTACACCTTC. This codes for CASSLWGTEGVYGYTF.

This clone was found once. Germline and junction disagree at one end, which may indicate a read error. The chain joins TRBV4-2 to TRBJ1-2; D uncertain. This CDR3 spans 17 amino acids. Germline V gene data show CDR1 as LGHNA and CDR2 as YNFKEQ. The CDR3 protein is CASSQDLGRWQAYAYTF. CDR3 sequence (DNA): TGTGCCAGCAGCCAAGATCTTGGCAGATGGCAGGCCTATGCCTACACCTTC.

This chain joins TRBV4-2 and TRBJ2-5; TRBD2 matches 12 bases. V was clipped by 1 base and J by 5 bases; unmatched bases: 5. There are 16 residues in the CDR3. CDR1 is LGHNA and CDR2 is YNFKEQ in the germline V gene. CDR3: CASSQALAGGPETQYF. The CDR3 DNA sequence: TGTGCCAGCAGCCAAGCCCTAGCGGGGGGGCCGGAGACCCAGTACTTC.

This clone was found once. The chain combines TRBV9 with TRBJ1-1; possibly TRBD1 for D (6 bases). The V end was cut by 0 bases, the J end by 1 base, with 7 bases between. The length of the CDR3 is 14 residues. CDR1 and CDR2 (germline): SGDLS, YYNGEE. The CDR3 nucleotides are TGTGCCAGCAGCGTAGCAGGGGAGAACACTGAAGCTTTCTTT. Translated, it gives CASSVAGENTEAFF.

This clone was recorded once. The rearrangement links TRBV9 to TRBJ1-3; 9 nucleotides agree with TRBD1. Looked up from germline, CDR1 is SGDLS and CDR2 is YYNGEE. This CDR3 is 15 amino acids long. J gave up 4 bases and V 3 bases, and 5 bases lay outside the gene matches. The CDR3 reads CASSAGQGNGNTIYF. The CDR3 region has the DNA TGTGCCAGCAGCGCGGGACAGGGTAACGGAAACACCATATATTTT.

The chain couples TRBV5-1 to TRBJ2-2; no clear D. Between the trimmed V and J ends, which lost 3 bases and 1 base, there was a span of 4 bases. The CDR3 spans 13 residues. Germline assignment: CDR1 SGHRS and CDR2 YFSETQ. CDR3 in DNA: TGCGCCAGCAGCTGGAGGAACACCGGGGAGCTGTTTTTT. Protein: CASSWRNTGELFF.

The chain couples TRBV18 to TRBJ1-1; 10 positions match TRBD1. J was trimmed by 3 bases and V by 1 base; bases with no gene match: 5. Germline CDR1 reads KGHSH; CDR2 reads LQKENI. CDR3 length equals 16 residues. CDR3: CASSPRDRGSDTEAFF. CDR3 bases: TGTGCCAGCTCACCACGGGACAGGGGCTCGGACACTGAAGCTTTCTTT.

The CDR3 nucleotides read TGTGCCACCTCGGCCGACAGGGGGCTGAACACTGAAGCTTTCTTT. Its translation is CATSADRGLNTEAFF. J is TRBJ1-1 and V is TRBV19, with 10 bases aligning to TRBD1. Germline lookup yields CDR1 LNHDA and CDR2 SQIVND (reference sequence). Germline trimming cut 10 bases from V and 0 bases from J; bases unmatched to any gene: 8. The CDR3 contains 15 residues.